Included here is one TCR beta chain sequence, with context. Its antigen is unidentified. This sample is part of a study of Graves' ophthalmopathy and Graves' hyperthyroidism. Study outcomes and limitations: Its predictions of ophthalmopathy progression gave the model 60% to 71% sensitivity and almost 75% specificity.

The CDR3 has 13 amino acids. The J segment lost 2 bases and the V segment lost 6 bases, leaving 3 bases of the junction unmatched. Germline values: CDR1 WSHSY, CDR2 SAAADI. Hyperthyroidism patients had new diagnoses, durations under 2 months, and ages of 18 to 65. A diagnosis was made from clinical symptoms together with serum thyroxine, TRAb, thyroid ultrasound and orbital computed tomography. PBMCs were isolated from a roughly 9.6 ml sample of fresh peripheral blood. Investigators amplified TCR beta CDR3 regions from RNA transcripts. HTBI primers were employed in first-round RT-PCR, then a second-round multiplex PCR followed. TCRdb processed the multiplex PCR reads anew with MiXCR; each CDR3 protein has one entry. The sample has approximately 410,000 distinct CDR3 sequences; about 16% are singletons.

The sample consisted of peripheral blood. The V gene is TRBV10-2, the J gene TRBJ2-5, with 7 bases matching TRBD2. The source is a woman between 18 and 29 years old with stable Graves' hyperthyroidism. CDR3 loop: CASREAGQETQYF. CDR3 in DNA: TGCGCCAGCAGGGAAGCGGGGCAAGAGACCCAGTACTTC.